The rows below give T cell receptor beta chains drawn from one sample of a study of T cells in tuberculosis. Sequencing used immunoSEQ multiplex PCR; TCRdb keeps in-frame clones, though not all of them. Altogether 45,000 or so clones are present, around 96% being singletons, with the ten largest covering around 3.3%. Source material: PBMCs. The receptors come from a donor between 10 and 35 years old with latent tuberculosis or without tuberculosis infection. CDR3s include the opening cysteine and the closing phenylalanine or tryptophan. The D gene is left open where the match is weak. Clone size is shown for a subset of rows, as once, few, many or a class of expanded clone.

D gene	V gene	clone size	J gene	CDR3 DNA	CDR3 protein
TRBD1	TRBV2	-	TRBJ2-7	TGTGCCAGCAGGAAGACCCCGGGACAGTCCTACGAGCAGTACTTC	CASRKTPGQSYEQYF
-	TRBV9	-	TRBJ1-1	TGTGCCAGCAGCGTCACCGGGACACTGAACACTGAAGCTTTCTTT	CASSVTGTLNTEAFF
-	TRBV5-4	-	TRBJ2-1	TGTGCCAGCAGCGGACGGAGGAACGGGGACTACAATGAGCAGTTCTTC	CASSGRRNGDYNEQFF
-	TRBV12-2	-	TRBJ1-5	TGTGCAAGTCGGTCTAACAGGGGCGCTCAGCCCCAGCATTTT	CASRSNRGAQPQHF
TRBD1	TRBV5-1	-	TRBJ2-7	TGCGCCAGCAGCTTGTCAGGGGGCAACGAGCAGTACTTC	CASSLSGGNEQYF
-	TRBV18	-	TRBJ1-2	TGTGCCAGCTCACCTGGTCGTAGTCTCTATGGCTACACCTTC	CASSPGRSLYGYTF
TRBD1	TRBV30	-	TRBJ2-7	TGTGCCTGGAGTGGCGACAGGGATACCTACGAGCAGTACTTC	CAWSGDRDTYEQYF
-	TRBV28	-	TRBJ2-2	TGTGCCAGCAGCGGGGACACCGGGGAGCTGTTTTTT	CASSGDTGELFF
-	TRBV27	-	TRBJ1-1	TGTGCCAGCAGTTGGGCGGGGATGAACACTGAAGCTTTCTTT	CASSWAGMNTEAFF
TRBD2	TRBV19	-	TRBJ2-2	TGTGCCAGTAGTTTCGAAACTTGGACTAGCGGGGCCACCGGGGAGCTGTTTTTT	CASSFETWTSGATGELFF
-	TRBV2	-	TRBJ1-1	TGTGCCAGCCGACCAACAGACACTGAAGCTTTCTTT	CASRPTDTEAFF
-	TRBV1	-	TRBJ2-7	TGCACCAGCAGAAGGACTAGCGGTTATGCCTACGAGCAGTACTTC	CTSRRTSGYAYEQYF
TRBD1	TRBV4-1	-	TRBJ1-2	TGCGCCAGCAGCCCGAACCCGGGACAGGGTGCTCAGGGCTACACCTTC	CASSPNPGQGAQGYTF
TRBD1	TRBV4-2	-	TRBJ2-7	TGTGCCAGCAGCCAGGCCACCGGGACAGGGACCTCCTACGAGCAGTACTTC	CASSQATGTGTSYEQYF
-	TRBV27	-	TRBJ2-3	TGTGCCAGCAGACGGGACACAGATACGCAGTATTTT	CASRRDTDTQYF
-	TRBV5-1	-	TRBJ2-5	TGCGCCAGCAGCTTGGGGGGCACCGGGTTTCAAGAGACCCAGTACTTC	CASSLGGTGFQETQYF
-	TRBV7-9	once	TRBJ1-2	TGTGCCAGCAGCTTACGGGCAGGGGAATATCGGCAGATATATGGCTACACCTTC	CASSLRAGEYRQIYGYTF
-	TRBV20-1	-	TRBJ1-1	TGCAGTGCTAGCAGAAACACTGAAGCTTTCTTT	CSASRNTEAFF
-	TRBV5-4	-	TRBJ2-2	TGTGCCAGCAGCTCCCGGCAGCGACGCACCGGGGAGCTGTTTTTT	CASSSRQRRTGELFF
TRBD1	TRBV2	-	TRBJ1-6	TGTGCCAGCAGTGTTACAGGGGGTAATTCACCCCTCCACTTT	CASSVTGGNSPLHF
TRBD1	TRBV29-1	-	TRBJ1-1	TGCAGCGTTGGACAGGGGTGGTACACTGAAGCTTTCTTT	CSVGQGWYTEAFF
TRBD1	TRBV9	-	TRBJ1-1	TGTGCCAGCAGCGTAGGCGACAGGGGGCACCTTGAAGCTTTCTTT	CASSVGDRGHLEAFF
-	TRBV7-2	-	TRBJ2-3	TGTGCCAGCAGCTTAGCTTTCGGGGGTAGCACAGATACGCAGTATTTT	CASSLAFGGSTDTQYF
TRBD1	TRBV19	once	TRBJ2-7	TGTGCCAGTAGTAATCGTTCCCGTGGACAGGGGGCCCACGAGCAGTACTTC	CASSNRSRGQGAHEQYF
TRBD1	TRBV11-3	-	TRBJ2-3	TGTGCCAGCAGCTTAGGACAGGGGGCAGGCACAGATACGCAGTATTTT	CASSLGQGAGTDTQYF
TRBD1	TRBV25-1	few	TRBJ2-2	TGTGCCAGCAGTGACGGACAGGCCAACACCGGGGAGCTGTTTTTT	CASSDGQANTGELFF